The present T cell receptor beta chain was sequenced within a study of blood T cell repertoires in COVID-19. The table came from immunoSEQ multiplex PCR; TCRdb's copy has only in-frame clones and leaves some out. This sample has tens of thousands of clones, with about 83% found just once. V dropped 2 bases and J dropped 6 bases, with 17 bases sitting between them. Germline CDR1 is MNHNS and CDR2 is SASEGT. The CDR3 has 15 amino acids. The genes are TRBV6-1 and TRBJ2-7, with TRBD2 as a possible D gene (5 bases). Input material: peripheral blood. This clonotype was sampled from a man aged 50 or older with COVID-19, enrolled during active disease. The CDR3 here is CASSEIQTGSFEQYF. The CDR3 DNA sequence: TGTGCCAGCAGTGAAATCCAGACGGGGAGTTTCGAGCAGTACTTC.